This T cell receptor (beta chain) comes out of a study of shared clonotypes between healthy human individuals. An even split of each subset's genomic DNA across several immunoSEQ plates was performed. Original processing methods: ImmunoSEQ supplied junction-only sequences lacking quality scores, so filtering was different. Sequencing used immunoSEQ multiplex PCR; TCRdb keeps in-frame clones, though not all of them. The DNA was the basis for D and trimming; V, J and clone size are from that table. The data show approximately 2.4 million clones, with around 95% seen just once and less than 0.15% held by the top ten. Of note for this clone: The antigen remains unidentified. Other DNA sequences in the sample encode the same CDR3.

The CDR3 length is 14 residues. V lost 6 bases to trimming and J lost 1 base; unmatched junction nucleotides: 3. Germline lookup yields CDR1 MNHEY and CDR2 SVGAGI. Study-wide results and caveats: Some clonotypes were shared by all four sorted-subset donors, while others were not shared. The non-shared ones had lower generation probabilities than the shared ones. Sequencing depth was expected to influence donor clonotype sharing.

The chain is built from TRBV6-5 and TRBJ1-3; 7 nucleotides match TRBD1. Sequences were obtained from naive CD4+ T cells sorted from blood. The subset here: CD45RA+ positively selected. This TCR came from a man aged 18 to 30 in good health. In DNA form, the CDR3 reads TGTGCCAGCAGCCGACAGGGATCTGGAAACACCATATATTTT. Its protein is CASSRQGSGNTIYF.